This T cell receptor beta chain was sequenced for a study of blood T cells in healthy people across ages. A second PCR of 7 to 11 cycles used a sample-barcoded 5' primer and a J-beta primer mix. The template-switch adaptor, which had 12 random nucleotides, put a tag on each cDNA molecule. Each CDR3 protein gets one entry after TCRdb re-called the 5' RACE reads with MiXCR. The table lists about 1.8 million distinct CDR3 sequences, roughly 50% of them singletons. The table lists this clonotype with a count of one. Its antigen is not identified. Study-wide results and caveats: In older individuals, TCR beta diversity per million T cells was lower, falling roughly linearly with age.

Sequenced material: blood. The TCR sequence derives from a woman in her thirties or forties in good health.

The CDR3 sequence is CASSTNRGSSYEQYF. As DNA, the CDR3 is TGCGCCAGCTCCACAAACAGGGGTAGCTCCTACGAGCAGTACTTC. The chain combines TRBV5-1 with TRBJ2-7, with 7 bases aligning to TRBD1. CDR1 and CDR2 (germline): SGHRS, YFSETQ. Losses at the gene ends were 7 bases for V and 0 bases for J; bases not matched to a gene: 10. The CDR3 covers 15 residues.